These T cell receptor beta chains were read from a single sample in a study of shared clonotypes between healthy human individuals. Some clones are missing from TCRdb's copy, which holds only in-frame ones; the method was immunoSEQ multiplex PCR. The data contain fewer than 150,000 clones, 55% to 80% of them singletons. Sequenced: memory CD8+ T cells sorted from blood. The receptors stem from a woman in her 30s in good health. The CDR3 runs from the conserved cysteine through the conserved F or W. D genes are given only for firm matches. Clone size appears in some rows only: once, few, many, or a class for an expanded clone.

v_call	clone_size	j_call	d_call	cdr3_nt	cdr3_aa
TRBV25-1	few	TRBJ2-7	.	TGTGCCAGCAGCACACACGGGGGAACGGACAAGTCCTACGAGCAGTACTTC	CASSTHGGTDKSYEQYF
TRBV5-1	.	TRBJ1-1	TRBD1	TGCGCCAGCAGCTTGGGGGACAGGGATTCCCCTGAAGCTTTCTTT	CASSLGDRDSPEAFF
TRBV27	.	TRBJ2-7	.	TGTGCCAGCAGTTTCACAACAGGGTACGAGCAGTACTTC	CASSFTTGYEQYF
TRBV11-2	.	TRBJ2-7	.	TGTGCCAGCAGCTCAGAGGTGGTCGAGCAGTACTTC	CASSSEVVEQYF
TRBV15	few	TRBJ1-1	.	TGTGCCACCAGCCCCGCGATGAACACTGAAGCTTTCTTT	CATSPAMNTEAFF
TRBV28	.	TRBJ2-7	TRBD1	TGTGCCAGCAGTTTACTTGGGACAGGGAGACACGAGCAGTACTTC	CASSLLGTGRHEQYF
TRBV4-2	.	TRBJ2-7	TRBD2	TGTGCCAGCAGCCAAGCCTCCCCTTTTTGGGTGGGACTAGCGGGAGGAGCCTACGAGCAGTACTTC	CASSQASPFWVGLAGGAYEQYF
TRBV7-6	few	TRBJ2-1	.	TGTGCCAGCAGCCCTTACGACAATGAGCAGTTCTTC	CASSPYDNEQFF
TRBV19	.	TRBJ2-5	TRBD1	TGTGCCAGTAGTGTCAGGGGGCTGTCCCCTTTACGACAAGAGACCCAGTACTTC	CASSVRGLSPLRQETQYF
TRBV5-1	.	TRBJ2-7	.	TGCGCCAGCAGCTTGGACTATCTAGTTCACTACGAGCAGTACTTC	CASSLDYLVHYEQYF
TRBV11-2	.	TRBJ2-1	.	TGTGCCAGCAGCCCAGGTGGGGGAGGAGGGGAGTGGAATGAGCAGTTCTTC	CASSPGGGGGEWNEQFF
TRBV9	few	TRBJ2-3	TRBD1	TGTGCCAGCACCGTCTCGAAGGGGGCAAGCACAGATACGCAGTATTTT	CASTVSKGASTDTQYF
TRBV2	.	TRBJ2-4	TRBD2	TGTGCCAGCCATCTAGCGGGAGCGGCGGCCAAAAACATTCAGTACTTC	CASHLAGAAAKNIQYF
TRBV5-1	.	TRBJ2-3	TRBD2	TGCGCCAGCAGCTTGTCTAGCGGGAGTTTAGATACGCAGTATTTT	CASSLSSGSLDTQYF
TRBV4-1	.	TRBJ2-3	TRBD2	TGCGCCAGCAGCCACTCGGGACTAGCGGGAGGGCAGATCACAGATACGCAGTATTTT	CASSHSGLAGGQITDTQYF
TRBV6-1	few	TRBJ1-5	.	TGTGCCAGCACGGACAGAGTCAATCAGCCCCAGCATTTT	CASTDRVNQPQHF
TRBV2	.	TRBJ2-7	.	TGTGCCAGCAGTGATATACAGCGCGAGCAGTACTTC	CASSDIQREQYF
TRBV25-1	.	TRBJ2-7	.	TGTGCCAGCAGTGACCTTAACGAGCAGTACTTC	CASSDLNEQYF
TRBV7-8	few	TRBJ1-2	.	TGTGCCAGCAGCCATAGTGGTCTACGCTATGGCTACACCTTC	CASSHSGLRYGYTF
TRBV2	.	TRBJ2-7	TRBD2	TGTGCCAGCAGTGAAGAGGGCCCCACAGGGTCGGGTCTAGCGGGCTCCCACCCCTACGAGCAGTACTTC	CASSEEGPTGSGLAGSHPYEQYF
TRBV29-1	.	TRBJ2-3	TRBD2	TGCAGCGTTGAATCGTCGGATGGACTAGCGGGAGTAGTTACAGATACGCAGTATTTT	CSVESSDGLAGVVTDTQYF
TRBV6-5	.	TRBJ2-7	TRBD2	TGTGCCAGCAGTTACGGGGCGGGAGTGGGGTACGAGCAGTACTTC	CASSYGAGVGYEQYF
TRBV4-1	few	TRBJ2-5	.	TGCGCCAGCAGCCAAGAAGAGACCCAGTACTTC	CASSQEETQYF
TRBV27	.	TRBJ1-2	.	TGTGCCAGCCTAGGGACGGGGGCTAACTATGGCTACACCTTC	CASLGTGANYGYTF
TRBV27	many	TRBJ2-2	.	TGTGCCAGCAGTGGTCTGGGAAACCGGGAGCTGTTTTTT	CASSGLGNRELFF
TRBV7-6	many	TRBJ2-7	TRBD1	TGTGCCAGCAGCCCGGACAGGGGATACGAGCAGTACTTC	CASSPDRGYEQYF
TRBV5-6	few	TRBJ2-7	.	TGTGCCAGCAGCTTGGGGAGGGGTTACCTCGGCTACGAGCAGTACTTC	CASSLGRGYLGYEQYF
TRBV30	.	TRBJ2-6	.	TGTGCCTGGATCGGGATTGGCTCTGGGGCCAACGTCCTGACTTTC	CAWIGIGSGANVLTF
TRBV19	.	TRBJ2-7	.	TGTGCCAGTAGTGACCGTCAGACGGACTACGAGCAGTACTTC	CASSDRQTDYEQYF
TRBV28	many	TRBJ2-1	TRBD2	TGTGCCAGCAGTCCCTACCTAGCGGGACCGGGGGGGAATGAGCAGTTCTTC	CASSPYLAGPGGNEQFF
TRBV7-9	.	TRBJ1-1	TRBD1	TGTGCCAGCAGCGTAATGAGACAGGGGAGCACTGAAGCTTTCTTT	CASSVMRQGSTEAFF
TRBV21-1	.	TRBJ2-1	.	TGTGCCAGCAGCCAGGGAATCACTAGCGGGAGGGGAAGGTCCTACAATGAGCAGTTCTTC	CASSQGITSGRGRSYNEQFF
TRBV29-1	.	TRBJ2-7	.	TGCAGCGCCGCGCCGGACGGCTTCTACGAGCAGTACTTC	CSAAPDGFYEQYF
TRBV13	many	TRBJ1-2	.	TGTGCCAGCAGCTTCGGGGGCTCAAACTATGGCTACACCTTC	CASSFGGSNYGYTF
TRBV15	.	TRBJ1-4	TRBD1	TGTGCCACCAGCACCGGGACAGAAAATGAAAAACTGTTTTTT	CATSTGTENEKLFF
TRBV28	.	TRBJ2-3	.	TGTGCCAGCAGTTTGCCCGGCCTCCCCACAGATACGCAGTATTTT	CASSLPGLPTDTQYF
TRBV11-2	.	TRBJ2-1	TRBD2	TGTGCCAGCAGCGTTGGACTAGCGGGAATAAAATCCTACAATGAGCAGTTCTTC	CASSVGLAGIKSYNEQFF
TRBV6-1	.	TRBJ1-1	.	TGTGCCAGCAGTGAAGGGACAGCATTGAACACTGAAGCTTTCTTT	CASSEGTALNTEAFF
TRBV7-3	.	TRBJ2-7	.	TGTGCCAGCAGCTTACGATCACACGAGCAGTACTTC	CASSLRSHEQYF
TRBV7-9	.	TRBJ2-1	TRBD2	TGTGCCAGCAGCCAAGAGACTAGCGGGATTGAGCAGTTCTTC	CASSQETSGIEQFF
TRBV7-9	.	TRBJ2-7	TRBD1	TGTGCCAGCAGCTCGGACAGGAACGTATACGAGCAGTACTTC	CASSSDRNVYEQYF
TRBV21-1	few	TRBJ2-3	.	TGTGCCAGCAGCAAACTTCAGCGGCCCCCTAGCACAGATACGCAGTATTTT	CASSKLQRPPSTDTQYF
TRBV5-1	once	TRBJ2-7	TRBD1	TGCGCCAGCAGCTTGGTACGGACAGGGGACGAGCAGTACTTC	CASSLVRTGDEQYF
TRBV11-2	.	TRBJ1-1	.	TGTGCCAGCAGCGCGTCCGGGACGCTGAACACTGAAGCTTTCTTT	CASSASGTLNTEAFF
TRBV7-2	few	TRBJ1-4	TRBD1	TGTGCCAGCAGCCAAAGACAGGGTAATGAAAAACTGTTTTTT	CASSQRQGNEKLFF
TRBV28	.	TRBJ1-2	.	TGTGCCAGCAGTTTCTTTGGCAGGGGCTATGGCTACACCTTC	CASSFFGRGYGYTF
TRBV2	.	TRBJ1-1	.	TGTGCCAGCAGTGAATGGTACCAGGGGAGTGAAGCTTTCTTT	CASSEWYQGSEAFF
TRBV28	.	TRBJ2-5	.	TGTGCCAGCAGTTTTGAGAAGCTCACGGGAGAGACCCAGTACTTC	CASSFEKLTGETQYF
TRBV6-1	.	TRBJ1-4	.	TGTGCCAGCAGTGATTGGGGGTTTACTAATGAAAAACTGTTTTTT	CASSDWGFTNEKLFF
TRBV7-9	.	TRBJ2-3	TRBD2	TGTGCCAGCAGCCTCAACTCACTAGCGGGTGGAGATACGCAGTATTTT	CASSLNSLAGGDTQYF
TRBV7-9	.	TRBJ2-7	.	TGTGCCAGCAGCTTGGTCGTGGACGTTGGTCACGAGCAGTACTTC	CASSLVVDVGHEQYF
TRBV5-5	once	TRBJ2-7	TRBD2	TGTGCCAGCAGCCGGGGACTAGCGGGAGGGCCTTCCGAGCAGTACTTC	CASSRGLAGGPSEQYF
TRBV29-1	.	TRBJ2-3	.	TGCAGCGTTGAGGTCAGGGGCGCCGGCACAGATACGCAGTATTTT	CSVEVRGAGTDTQYF
TRBV5-1	.	TRBJ2-1	.	TGCGCCAGCAGCCCGGACTCAAGCTCCTACAATGAGCAGTTCTTC	CASSPDSSSYNEQFF
TRBV6-1	.	TRBJ1-5	TRBD1	TGTGCCAGCAGTGGGGACAGGAATAGCAATCAGCCCCAGCATTTT	CASSGDRNSNQPQHF
TRBV6-1	.	TRBJ2-7	TRBD2	TGTGCCAGCGGACTAGCCGACGACTACGAGCAGTACTTC	CASGLADDYEQYF
TRBV5-6	once	TRBJ2-7	.	TGTGCCAGCAGCGTTGAGTGGCAGGCTGTCTACGAGCAGTACTTC	CASSVEWQAVYEQYF
TRBV4-2	many	TRBJ2-1	TRBD2	TGTGCCAGCAGCCAAGGTCTAGCGGGCGACTACAATGAGCAGTTCTTC	CASSQGLAGDYNEQFF
TRBV5-4	.	TRBJ2-2	TRBD2	TGTGCCAGCAGCTTGGGGACTAGCGGGAGTTTGGTCACCGGGGAGCTGTTTTTT	CASSLGTSGSLVTGELFF
TRBV15	.	TRBJ2-2	TRBD1	TGTGCCACCAGCAGAGGGGGGACAGGGGGCAACACCGGGGAGCTGTTTTTT	CATSRGGTGGNTGELFF